This entry concerns a single T cell receptor beta chain. Its specificity is unknown. This specimen belongs to a study of post-analysis software for immune sequencing data. Overall study context: The courses of disease that were included comprised relapsing-remitting, secondary progressive and progressive-relapsing multiple sclerosis.

Germline CDR1 is MDHEN and CDR2 is SYDVKM. Trimming shortened V by 5 bases and J by 1 base, and 15 bases separated the two germline ends. The CDR3 spans 17 residues. Broader study findings: The study found TRBV5-6, TRBV5-1 and TRBV20-1 among a few TRBV segments more frequent in patients than controls. Controls had significantly higher normalized Chao1 diversity than multiple sclerosis patients. Those samples that were prepared in the same batch co-clustered strongly by F measure.

Unique molecular identifiers had been added to the TCR beta cDNA libraries. Input of roughly 0.95 to 10 million T cells yielded about half a million cDNA molecules. TCRdb reprocessed the PCR reads via MiXCR and lists one record per CDR3 protein. This sample has more than 500,000 distinct CDR3 sequences, with approximately 31% found just once. This sequence originates from a girl aged 2-17 years with multiple sclerosis. Source material: blood. The chain carries TRBV28 and TRBJ2-6; D call uncertain. CDR3 sequence reads: CASSPPIRASGANVLTF. The CDR3 nucleotides are TGTGCCAGCAGTCCCCCGATACGAGCGTCTGGGGCCAACGTCCTGACTTTC.